This T cell receptor beta chain is drawn from a study of vaccination and CD4 T cells after COVID-19. This clonotype was counted between two and nine times. The antigen remains undetermined. Scientists ran DNA taken from cultured CD4+ T cells through the Oncomine TCR Beta short-read assay for sequencing. MiXCR, run by TCRdb on the PCR reads, gives a single entry per CDR3 protein. The table has fewer than 9,000 distinct CDR3 sequences, 65% to 85% seen once. As for treatment: roughly 10-day PBMC culture with coronavirus spike peptide pools or control peptides (ViraFEST assay). The sequenced sample was CD4+ T cells from blood, cultured in vitro. The TCR originated in a human donor who had recovered from COVID-19.

The CDR3 bases are TGCAGTGCCGCGAGGCAGGACCACTCCTACGAGCAGTACTTC. Translation gives CSAARQDHSYEQYF. The chain combines TRBV20-1 with TRBJ2-7, with D hard to call. V dropped 6 bases and J dropped 0 bases, with 15 bases sitting between them. The CDR3 is made up of 14 amino acids. Germline V CDR1 and CDR2: DFQATT, SNEGSKA (reference sequence).